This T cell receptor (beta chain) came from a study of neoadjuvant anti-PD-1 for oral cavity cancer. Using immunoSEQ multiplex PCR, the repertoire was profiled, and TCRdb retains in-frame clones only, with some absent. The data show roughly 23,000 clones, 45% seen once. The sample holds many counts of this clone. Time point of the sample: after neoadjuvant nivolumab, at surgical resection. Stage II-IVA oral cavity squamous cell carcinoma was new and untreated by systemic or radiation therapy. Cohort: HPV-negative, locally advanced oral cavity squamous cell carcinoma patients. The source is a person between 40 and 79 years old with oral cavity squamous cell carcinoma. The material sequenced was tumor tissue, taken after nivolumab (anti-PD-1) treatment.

CDR3: CASSAGRPVYSNYGYTF. CDR3 in DNA: TGTGCCAGCAGTGCTGGCCGCCCCGTTTATTCGAACTATGGCTACACCTTC. The gene calls are TRBV6-1 and TRBJ1-2; D is unclear. This CDR3 has 17 amino acids. Trimming left V 4 bases short and J 2 bases short, with 20 bases between. CDR1 is MNHNS, CDR2 SASEGT, per germline.